Listed below are T cell receptor beta chains from one sample, sequenced in a study of follicular helper T cells after annual influenza vaccination. Repertoires were generated with immunoSEQ multiplex PCR, while TCRdb's copy carries only in-frame clones and drops some. The table has thousands of clones, around four fifths seen once. Sequencing used CXCR5+ CD38- circulating T follicular helper cells from blood, obtained 7 days after influenza vaccination. The source of these receptors is an adult who received the influenza vaccine. Both conserved end residues are part of each CDR3. D genes are given only for firm matches. The size field is filled for only some rows; it gives once, few, many or a size class.

V	D	J	size	CDR3	DNA
TRBV6-1	.	TRBJ2-3	.	CASSDWQGTDTQYF	TGTGCCAGCAGTGATTGGCAGGGGACAGATACGCAGTATTTT
TRBV28	.	TRBJ2-3	.	CASILMGVTLTDTQYF	TGTGCCAGCATCCTCATGGGGGTCACATTGACAGATACGCAGTATTTT
TRBV28	TRBD2	TRBJ2-3	.	CASSSPRRTSGATDTQYF	TGTGCCAGCAGTTCCCCCCGTAGGACTAGCGGGGCAACAGATACGCAGTATTTT
TRBV29-1	.	TRBJ2-5	.	CSVRPQETQYF	TGCAGCGTTCGCCCGCAAGAGACCCAGTACTTC
TRBV4-3	.	TRBJ1-5	.	CASSQDFGQPQHF	TGCGCCAGCAGCCAAGATTTCGGACAGCCCCAGCATTTT
TRBV7-8	.	TRBJ2-1	.	CASSLANEQFF	TGTGCCAGCAGCTTAGCAAACGAGCAGTTCTTC
TRBV15	TRBD1	TRBJ2-4	.	CATSRGRLGTDIQYF	TGTGCCACCAGCAGGGGCCGCTTGGGGACAGACATTCAGTACTTC
TRBV7-8	.	TRBJ2-1	.	CASSLGLEGSYNEQFF	TGTGCCAGCAGCTTAGGACTAGAAGGGTCGTACAATGAGCAGTTCTTC
TRBV5-1	.	TRBJ2-5	.	CASSQGQETQYF	TGCGCCAGCAGCCAAGGTCAAGAGACCCAGTACTTC
TRBV19	.	TRBJ2-7	few	CASSISEVSYEQYF	TGTGCCAGTAGTATATCGGAAGTGTCCTACGAGCAGTACTTC
TRBV28	.	TRBJ1-5	.	CASSFSGQPQHF	TGTGCCAGCAGTTTCTCCGGGCAGCCCCAGCATTTT
TRBV6-5	.	TRBJ1-2	few	CASSYSIYGGAFLYTF	TGTGCCAGCAGTTACTCGATATACGGGGGGGCCTTCCTCTACACCTTC
TRBV5-6	.	TRBJ1-5	.	CASSLQGSNQPQHF	TGTGCCAGCAGCTTGCAGGGGAGCAATCAGCCCCAGCATTTT
TRBV7-2	.	TRBJ2-5	.	CASSLESAGGTQYF	TGTGCCAGCAGCTTAGAATCGGCCGGGGGGACCCAGTACTTC
TRBV30	TRBD1	TRBJ1-2	.	CAWVPGTVFFSGYTF	TGTGCCTGGGTCCCCGGGACAGTTTTCTTTTCTGGCTACACCTTC
TRBV6-5	TRBD2	TRBJ2-1	.	CASSSSGSSYNEQFF	TGTGCCAGCAGTTCCAGCGGGAGCTCCTACAATGAGCAGTTCTTC
TRBV9	.	TRBJ2-5	.	CASSHERWGTQYF	TGTGCCAGCAGCCACGAACGGTGGGGGACCCAGTACTTC
TRBV5-1	.	TRBJ2-5	.	CASSLVNPVQETQYF	TGCGCCAGCAGCTTGGTTAATCCTGTCCAAGAGACCCAGTACTTC
TRBV19	.	TRBJ1-3	.	CASQPHRARNTIYF	TGTGCCAGTCAGCCCCACAGGGCCCGAAACACCATATATTTT
TRBV7-2	.	TRBJ1-2	.	CASSLVRANYGYTF	TGTGCCAGCAGCTTAGTTAGGGCTAACTATGGCTACACCTTC
TRBV19	TRBD2	TRBJ2-1	.	CASSPERTSGGVSEQFF	TGTGCCAGTAGTCCCGAACGGACTAGCGGGGGGGTGAGTGAGCAGTTCTTC
TRBV7-2	TRBD1	TRBJ1-6	.	CASGPNRDRVYSPLHF	TGTGCCAGCGGACCAAACCGGGACAGGGTATATTCACCCCTCCACTTT
TRBV5-4	TRBD2	TRBJ2-1	.	CASKAGGPINEQFF	TGTGCCAGCAAAGCGGGGGGCCCAATCAATGAGCAGTTCTTC
TRBV18	.	TRBJ1-1	.	CASSPGPGTEAFF	TGTGCCAGCTCACCCGGTCCGGGAACTGAAGCTTTCTTT
TRBV2	.	TRBJ1-1	.	CASRGLQPNTEAFF	TGTGCCAGCAGGGGCCTCCAGCCGAACACTGAAGCTTTCTTT
TRBV5-4	TRBD1	TRBJ1-2	.	CASSLRDRGLDGYTF	TGTGCCAGCAGCCTGCGGGACAGGGGTTTGGATGGCTACACCTTC
TRBV4-1	.	TRBJ2-2	.	CASSQVGAGGSGELFF	TGCGCCAGCAGCCAAGTTGGCGCAGGGGGGTCCGGGGAGCTGTTTTTT
TRBV13	TRBD1	TRBJ2-7	.	CASSLDRGKYF	TGTGCCAGCAGCCTGGACAGGGGGAAGTACTTC
TRBV30	.	TRBJ2-3	.	CAWSVGGLGTDTQYF	TGTGCCTGGAGTGTAGGCGGTCTCGGCACAGATACGCAGTATTTT